Listed below are T cell receptor beta chains from one sample, sequenced in a study of OX40 agonist ivuxolimab in advanced cancers. Profiled with immunoSEQ multiplex PCR; TCRdb holds only in-frame clones, not every one. The data hold about 73,000 clones, with 70% to 90% observed a single time. This sample comprised CD4+ or CD8+ T cells sorted from blood, obtained in a trial of the OX40 agonist ivuxolimab. The receptors originated from an adult with an advanced solid tumor such as melanoma, head and neck, liver or kidney cancer. CDR3s include the opening cysteine and the closing phenylalanine or tryptophan. D genes are given only for firm matches. Clone size is given for some rows only: seen once, a few or many times, or a class if the clone is expanded.

d_call	v_call	cdr3_length	clone_size	j_call	cdr3_aa	cdr3_nt
.	TRBV5-1	14	once	TRBJ2-2	CASSFFAMGGELFF	TGCGCCAGCAGCTTTTTCGCTATGGGCGGGGAGCTGTTTTTT
.	TRBV9	15	.	TRBJ2-5	CASSVVLGSLETQYF	TGTGCCAGCAGCGTAGTGCTCGGTAGCTTGGAGACCCAGTACTTC
.	TRBV7-2	14	.	TRBJ1-1	CASSLGPGKDEAFF	TGTGCCAGCAGCTTAGGTCCAGGTAAAGATGAAGCTTTCTTT
.	TRBV6-1	14	.	TRBJ2-2	CASLAGSNTGELFF	TGTGCCAGCTTGGCTGGGTCGAACACCGGGGAGCTGTTTTTT
.	TRBV27	13	.	TRBJ2-3	CASSSLLRDTQYF	TGTGCCAGCAGTTCCCTCTTACGAGATACGCAGTATTTT
TRBD2	TRBV7-9	15	.	TRBJ2-1	CASSPRLARGREQFF	TGTGCCAGCAGCCCACGACTAGCCCGTGGGAGGGAGCAGTTCTTC
.	TRBV9	17	.	TRBJ2-2	CASSVVGDTGYTGELFF	TGTGCCAGCAGCGTAGTAGGGGATACAGGTTACACCGGGGAGCTGTTTTTT
.	TRBV4-1	16	.	TRBJ1-5	CASSQSGLSLNQPQHF	TGCGCCAGCAGCCAATCGGGTCTCTCGCTGAATCAGCCCCAGCATTTT
.	TRBV30	15	.	TRBJ2-3	CAWSEGITTTDTQYF	TGTGCCTGGAGTGAGGGTATAACCACCACAGATACGCAGTATTTT
TRBD1	TRBV6-1	12	.	TRBJ1-1	CAAGPGGTEAFF	TGTGCCGCCGGACCAGGGGGCACTGAAGCTTTCTTT
TRBD2	TRBV18	16	.	TRBJ2-1	CASSPPPTSERNEQFF	TGTGCCAGCTCACCACCGCCAACTAGCGAAAGAAATGAGCAGTTCTTC
.	TRBV14	12	.	TRBJ2-7	CASSQVFYEQYF	TGTGCCAGCAGCCAAGTATTCTACGAGCAGTACTTC
.	TRBV15	14	.	TRBJ1-5	CATSSATGNQPQHF	TGTGCCACCAGCAGTGCCACAGGCAATCAGCCCCAGCATTTT
TRBD2	TRBV5-6	18	.	TRBJ2-5	CASSLGVAGLAARETQYF	TGTGCCAGCAGCTTGGGGGTAGCAGGACTAGCGGCCCGGGAGACCCAGTACTTC
TRBD2	TRBV2	15	few	TRBJ2-3	CASSEVGGGLDTQYF	TGTGCCAGCAGTGAGGTTGGCGGGGGGTTAGATACGCAGTATTTT
.	TRBV9	16	.	TRBJ2-1	CASSVEGASSYNEQFF	TGTGCCAGCAGCGTAGAAGGGGCTAGCTCCTACAATGAGCAGTTCTTC
.	TRBV25-1	14	.	TRBJ1-1	CASSESWSNTEAFF	TGTGCCAGCAGTGAATCTTGGAGTAACACTGAAGCTTTCTTT
.	TRBV5-4	13	few	TRBJ1-1	CASSWTGGTEAFF	TGTGCCAGCAGCTGGACGGGGGGTACTGAAGCTTTCTTT
.	TRBV11-2	16	.	TRBJ2-7	CASSLVAGSSSYEQYF	TGTGCCAGCAGCTTAGTGGCAGGGAGTAGCTCCTACGAGCAGTACTTC
.	TRBV7-9	13	.	TRBJ2-5	CASSRTVQETQYF	TGTGCCAGCAGCAGGACAGTCCAAGAGACCCAGTACTTC
.	TRBV5-6	12	.	TRBJ1-2	CASSLEGLGYTF	TGTGCCAGCAGCTTAGAGGGGCTTGGCTACACCTTC
TRBD1	TRBV5-4	14	.	TRBJ1-1	CASRVGTGSTEAFF	TGTGCCAGCAGGGTGGGGACAGGGAGCACTGAAGCTTTCTTT
TRBD2	TRBV19	14	.	TRBJ2-1	CASTPRGGYNEQFF	TGTGCCAGTACCCCGCGGGGGGGTTACAATGAGCAGTTCTTC
TRBD1	TRBV19	17	.	TRBJ1-5	CASSIGTGAYSNQPQHF	TGTGCCAGTAGTATAGGCACAGGGGCTTATAGCAATCAGCCCCAGCATTTT
TRBD1	TRBV7-9	12	.	TRBJ2-7	CASSGTGDEQYF	TGTGCCAGCAGCGGGACAGGGGACGAGCAGTACTTC
TRBD2	TRBV19	16	once	TRBJ2-3	CASRAYSGRDTDTQYF	TGTGCCAGTAGAGCCTATAGCGGGAGGGACACAGATACGCAGTATTTT
TRBD2	TRBV9	15	.	TRBJ2-1	CASSLGLAENNEQFF	TGTGCCAGCAGCCTGGGACTAGCAGAAAACAATGAGCAGTTCTTC
.	TRBV19	14	.	TRBJ1-1	CASSIDNGVTEAFF	TGTGCCAGTAGTATAGATAACGGGGTCACTGAAGCTTTCTTT
TRBD2	TRBV9	16	few	TRBJ2-5	CASSVGMTSGEETQYF	TGTGCCAGCAGCGTAGGTATGACTAGCGGTGAAGAGACCCAGTACTTC
.	TRBV9	13	.	TRBJ2-2	CASSVENTGELFF	TGTGCCAGCAGCGTAGAAAACACCGGGGAGCTGTTTTTT
.	TRBV9	13	.	TRBJ2-5	CASSVGGQETQYF	TGTGCCAGCAGCGTAGGAGGGCAAGAGACCCAGTACTTC
TRBD1	TRBV13	18	.	TRBJ1-5	CASSSTGESPFVNQPQHF	TGTGCCAGCAGCTCCACAGGGGAATCGCCGTTTGTTAATCAGCCCCAGCATTTT
TRBD1	TRBV7-6	16	.	TRBJ1-5	CASSLQTGLGGQPQHF	TGTGCCAGCAGCTTGCAGACAGGGTTGGGGGGTCAGCCCCAGCATTTT
TRBD1	TRBV6-4	15	.	TRBJ2-2	CASSSGQGGTGELFF	TGTGCCAGCAGTTCGGGACAGGGGGGCACCGGGGAGCTGTTTTTT
.	TRBV6-1	15	.	TRBJ1-3	CASRTDSQDGNTIYF	TGTGCCAGCAGGACGGACAGTCAGGATGGAAACACCATATATTTT
TRBD1	TRBV27	16	.	TRBJ2-2	CASSFVQGWTTGELFF	TGTGCCAGCAGTTTCGTACAGGGGTGGACCACCGGGGAGCTGTTTTTT
.	TRBV27	15	.	TRBJ2-5	CASSSAPFGRETQYF	TGTGCCAGCAGTTCTGCCCCGTTTGGACGAGAGACCCAGTACTTC
.	TRBV25-1	12	.	TRBJ2-1	CASSAWNNEQFF	TGTGCCAGCAGTGCTTGGAACAATGAGCAGTTCTTC
.	TRBV27	13	.	TRBJ1-5	CASSLRGNQPQHF	TGTGCCAGCAGTTTAAGGGGGAACCAGCCCCAGCATTTT
.	TRBV5-5	14	.	TRBJ1-3	CASSLQISGNTIYF	TGTGCCAGCAGCTTACAAATCTCTGGAAACACCATATATTTT